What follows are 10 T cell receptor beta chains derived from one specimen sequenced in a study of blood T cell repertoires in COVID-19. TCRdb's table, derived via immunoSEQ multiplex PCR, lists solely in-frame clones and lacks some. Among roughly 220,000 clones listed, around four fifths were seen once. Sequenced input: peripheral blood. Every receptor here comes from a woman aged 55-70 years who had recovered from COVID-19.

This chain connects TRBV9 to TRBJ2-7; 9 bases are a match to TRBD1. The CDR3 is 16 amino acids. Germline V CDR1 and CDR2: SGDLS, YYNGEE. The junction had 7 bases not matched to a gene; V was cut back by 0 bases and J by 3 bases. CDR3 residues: CASSVAGTGHLYEQYF. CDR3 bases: TGTGCCAGCAGCGTAGCCGGGACAGGGCATCTCTACGAGCAGTACTTC.

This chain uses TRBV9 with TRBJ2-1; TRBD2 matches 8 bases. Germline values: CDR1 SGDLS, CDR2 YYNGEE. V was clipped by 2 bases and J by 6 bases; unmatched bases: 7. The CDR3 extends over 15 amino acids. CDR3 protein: CASSVQGTSFNEQFF. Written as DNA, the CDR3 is TGTGCCAGCAGCGTTCAAGGGACTAGTTTCAATGAGCAGTTCTTC.

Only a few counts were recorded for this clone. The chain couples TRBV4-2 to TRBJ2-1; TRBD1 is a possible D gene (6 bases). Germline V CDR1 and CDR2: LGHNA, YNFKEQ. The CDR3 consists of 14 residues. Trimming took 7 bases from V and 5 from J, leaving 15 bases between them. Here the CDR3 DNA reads TGTGCCAGCAAGAGAGGGGGATTGGACAATGAGCAGTTCTTC. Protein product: CASKRGGLDNEQFF.

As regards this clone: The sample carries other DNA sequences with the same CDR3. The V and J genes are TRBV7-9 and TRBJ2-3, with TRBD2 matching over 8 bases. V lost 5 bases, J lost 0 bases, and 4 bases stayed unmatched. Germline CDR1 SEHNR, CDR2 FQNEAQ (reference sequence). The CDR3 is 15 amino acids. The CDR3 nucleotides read TGTGCCAGCAGCCCGAGCGGGGGTAGCACAGATACGCAGTATTTT. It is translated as CASSPSGGSTDTQYF. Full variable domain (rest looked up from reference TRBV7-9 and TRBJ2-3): DTGVSQNPRHKITKRGQNVTFRCDPISEHNRLYWYRQTLGQGPEFLTYFQNEAQLEKSRLLSDRFSAERPKGSFSTLEIQRTEQGDSAMYLCASSPSGGSTDTQYFGPGTRLTVL.

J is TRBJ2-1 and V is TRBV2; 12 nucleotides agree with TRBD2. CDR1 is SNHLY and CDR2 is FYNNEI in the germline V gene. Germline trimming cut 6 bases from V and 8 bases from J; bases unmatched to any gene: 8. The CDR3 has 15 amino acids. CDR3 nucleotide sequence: TGTGCCAGCAGCCCACTAGCGGGGGGAGGGGATGAGCAGTTCTTC. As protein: CASSPLAGGGDEQFF. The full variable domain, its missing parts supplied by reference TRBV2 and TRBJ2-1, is EPEVTQTPSHQVTQMGQEVILRCVPISNHLYFYWYRQILGQKVEFLVSFYNNEISEKSEIFDDQFSVERPDGSNFTLKIRSTKLEDSAMYFCASSPLAGGGDEQFFGPGTRLTVL.

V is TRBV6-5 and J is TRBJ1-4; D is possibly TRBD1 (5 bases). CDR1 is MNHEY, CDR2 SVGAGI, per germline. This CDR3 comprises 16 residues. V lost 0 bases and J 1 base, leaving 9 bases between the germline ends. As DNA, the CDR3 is TGTGCCAGCAGTTACTCCCAGGGAGGAACTAATGAAAAACTGTTTTTT. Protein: CASSYSQGGTNEKLFF.

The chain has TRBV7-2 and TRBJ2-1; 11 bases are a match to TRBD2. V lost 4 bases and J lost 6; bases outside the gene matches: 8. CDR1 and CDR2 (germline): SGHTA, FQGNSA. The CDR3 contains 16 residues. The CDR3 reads CASSYSGGASSNEQFF. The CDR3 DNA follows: TGTGCCAGCAGCTATAGCGGGGGGGCCTCTAGCAATGAGCAGTTCTTC.

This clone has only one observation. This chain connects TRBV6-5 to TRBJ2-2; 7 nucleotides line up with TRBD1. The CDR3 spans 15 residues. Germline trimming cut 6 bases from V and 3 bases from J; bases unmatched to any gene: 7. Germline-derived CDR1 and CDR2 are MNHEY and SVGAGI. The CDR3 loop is CASRFRQGDTGELFF. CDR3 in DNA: TGTGCCAGCAGATTTCGTCAGGGGGACACCGGGGAGCTGTTTTTT.

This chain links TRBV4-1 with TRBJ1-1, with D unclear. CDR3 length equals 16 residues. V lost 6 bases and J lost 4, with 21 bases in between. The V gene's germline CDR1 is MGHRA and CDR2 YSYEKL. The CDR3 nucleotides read TGCGCCAGCAGATTAACCTCGGGGAGGGTGGGCACTGAAGCTTTCTTT. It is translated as CASRLTSGRVGTEAFF.

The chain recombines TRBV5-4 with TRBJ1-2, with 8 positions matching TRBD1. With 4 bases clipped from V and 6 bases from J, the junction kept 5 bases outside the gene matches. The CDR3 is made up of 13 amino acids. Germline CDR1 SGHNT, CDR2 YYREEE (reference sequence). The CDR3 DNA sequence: TGTGCCAGCAGCCCGGACAGGGACCATGGCTACACCTTC. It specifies CASSPDRDHGYTF. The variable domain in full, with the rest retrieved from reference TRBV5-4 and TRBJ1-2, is ETGVTQSPTHLIKTRGQQVTLRCSSQSGHNTVSWYQQALGQGPQFIFQYYREEENGRGNFPPRFSGLQFPNYSSELNVNALELDDSALYLCASSPDRDHGYTFGSGTRLTVV.